Sequencing of this T cell receptor (beta chain) was carried out in a study of regulatory T cells in long-lasting Graves disease. Findings and caveats of the study: A reduction in accuracy may have resulted from the small sample size.

CDR3-region Arm-PCR and iRepertoire HTBI primers produced the TCR beta libraries. TCRdb ran MiXCR on the multiplex PCR reads and lists one entry per CDR3 protein. Seen here are more than 450,000 distinct CDR3 sequences, approximately 12% observed once, and the top ten hold roughly 8.9%. This CDR3 has 15 amino acids. CDR1 and CDR2 from the germline V gene are MNHNS and SASEGT. With V trimmed by 6 bases and J by 6 bases, 9 bases remained unmatched. Time point: newly diagnosed GD, antithyroid drugs for less than 3 months. The TCR library was prepared using RNA isolated from PBMCs. This clonotype came up many times. Its antigen is currently unknown. In addition, the sample was reused for a study of T cells in Graves' hyperthyroidism and ophthalmopathy. In that study: Blood samples included most of the expanded thyroid clonotypes exceeding 0.001.

V is TRBV6-1 and J is TRBJ2-1, with TRBD2 matching 9 bases. The sequenced sample was peripheral blood mononuclear cells (PBMCs), obtained at new diagnosis, from a patient treated with antithyroid drugs. The TCR comes from a woman in her twenties or thirties with Graves disease. This CDR3 is CASRTGTSKGNEQFF. Written as DNA, the CDR3 is TGTGCCAGCAGAACGGGGACTAGCAAGGGCAATGAGCAGTTCTTC.